This TCR beta chain was identified in a study of T cell responses to AZD1222 COVID-19 vaccine. Study conclusions and caveats: Regions left unmutated in variants are reportedly the target of nearly half of spike-specific TCRs. With dominance at 160-218 and 743-854, vaccine-associated CD4 TCRs spanned spike. Repertoire sampling occurred only after the peak T cell response.

Sequencing used immunoSEQ multiplex PCR; TCRdb keeps in-frame clones, though not all of them. The sample holds tens of thousands of clones, 75% to 85% seen once. On this clone itself: Its antigen is unidentified.

V lost 6 bases, J lost 4 bases, and 9 bases lay in between. CDR1 MNHEY and CDR2 SVGAGI come from the germline V gene. The length of the CDR3 is 12 residues. The sequenced sample was peripheral blood, obtained on day 0 of AZD1222 vaccination. This clonotype was obtained from an adult in good health. The chain carries TRBV6-5 and TRBJ1-2; D gene ambiguous. In nucleotides, the CDR3 is TGTGCCAGCAGCCCAGCAGGCTATGGCTACACCTTC. Amino acids: CASSPAGYGYTF.